These T cell receptor beta chains were read from a single sample in a study of beta chain features in type 1 diabetes. Libraries were prepared by immunoSEQ multiplex PCR; TCRdb keeps only in-frame clonotypes and omits some of them. The top ten clones hold roughly 0.064% of a sample with some 100,000 clones, under 40% of them seen once. Input material: stem cell memory CD4+ T cells from blood. These receptors came from a young woman in good health. The CDR3 runs from the conserved cysteine through the conserved F or W. D genes are given only for firm matches. Size tells how often a clone was seen (once, few, many) or the class of an expanded clone, and some rows leave it out.

>15|TRBJ2-7|NA|TRBV18|TRBD1
CASSLGTGGSYEQYF
TGTGCCAGCTCACTCGGGACAGGGGGGAGTTACGAGCAGTACTTC
>15|TRBJ2-3|few|TRBV7-9|TRBD2
CASRPSGEWQDTQYF
TGTGCCAGCAGACCTAGCGGGGAGTGGCAAGATACGCAGTATTTT
>14|TRBJ2-3|few|TRBV19|NA
CASSSRGRTDTQYF
TGTGCCAGTAGTTCCAGGGGACGCACAGATACGCAGTATTTT
>14|TRBJ2-1|few|TRBV28|TRBD2
CASSLSLAINEQFF
TGTGCCAGCAGTTTATCACTAGCGATAAATGAGCAGTTCTTC
>14|TRBJ2-1|once|TRBV9|NA
CASSEVDSRNEQFF
TGTGCCAGCAGCGAGGTCGACTCCCGAAATGAGCAGTTCTTC
>14|TRBJ2-7|NA|TRBV30|NA
CAWSVGAASYEQYF
TGTGCCTGGAGTGTAGGGGCAGCCTCCTACGAGCAGTACTTC
>12|TRBJ2-4|few|TRBV9|NA
CASSAQGNIQYF
TGTGCCAGCAGCGCACAGGGTAACATTCAGTACTTC
>16|TRBJ2-7|few|TRBV25-1|TRBD2
CASSDALLAGVDEQYF
TGTGCCAGCAGTGACGCCCTACTAGCGGGAGTCGACGAGCAGTACTTC
>14|TRBJ2-5|few|TRBV19|TRBD2
CASNGGRAFETQYF
TGTGCCAGCAATGGGGGGAGGGCCTTCGAGACCCAGTACTTC
>14|TRBJ2-5|NA|TRBV28|TRBD1
CASRPQGAGETQYF
TGTGCCAGCAGGCCCCAGGGGGCCGGAGAGACCCAGTACTTC
>17|TRBJ2-1|NA|TRBV30|TRBD2
CAWSVRGWGGRKGEQFF
TGTGCCTGGAGTGTACGGGGGTGGGGCGGGAGGAAAGGTGAGCAGTTCTTC
>17|TRBJ2-2|NA|TRBV4-1|NA
CASSQALTAANTGELFF
TGCGCCAGCAGCCAGGCTTTGACAGCTGCGAACACCGGGGAGCTGTTTTTT
>12|TRBJ1-5|NA|TRBV30|TRBD1
CAWSKGAEPQHF
TGTGCCTGGAGTAAGGGGGCTGAGCCCCAGCATTTT
>14|TRBJ1-2|NA|TRBV19|TRBD1
CASSTGTGVDGYTF
TGTGCCAGTAGTACAGGGACAGGGGTGGATGGCTACACCTTC
>15|TRBJ2-5|NA|TRBV7-9|TRBD2
CASRSIGAGEGTQYF
TGTGCCAGCAGATCAATCGGGGCGGGGGAAGGGACCCAGTACTTC
>13|TRBJ1-5|few|TRBV6-5|TRBD1
CASSYDRAQPQHF
TGTGCCAGCAGTTACGACAGGGCTCAGCCCCAGCATTTT
>15|TRBJ2-5|NA|TRBV5-1|NA
CASSLAFAGRETQYF
TGCGCCAGCAGCTTGGCGTTCGCGGGAAGAGAGACCCAGTACTTC
>14|TRBJ2-1|NA|TRBV18|TRBD1
CASSPKDRVGEQFF
TGTGCCAGCTCACCTAAGGACAGGGTCGGTGAGCAGTTCTTC
>15|TRBJ2-1|few|TRBV7-9|NA
CASSIEGRTYNEQFF
TGTGCCAGCAGCATCGAGGGAAGGACCTACAATGAGCAGTTCTTC
>15|TRBJ2-2|NA|TRBV11-3|TRBD2
CASSLGGGRTGELFF
TGTGCCAGCAGCTTAGGTGGCGGGAGAACCGGGGAGCTGTTTTTT
>15|TRBJ2-7|NA|TRBV28|NA
CASSSPGAFAYEQYF
TGTGCCAGCAGTTCGCCAGGGGCATTTGCCTACGAGCAGTACTTC
>15|TRBJ1-5|few|TRBV7-2|NA
CASSPERVSNQPQHF
TGTGCCAGCAGCCCCGAGAGGGTTAGCAATCAGCCCCAGCATTTT
>14|TRBJ1-1|NA|TRBV7-3|TRBD1
CASSSRDREDEAFF
TGTGCCAGCAGCTCCCGGGACAGGGAGGATGAAGCTTTCTTT
>17|TRBJ2-1|NA|TRBV14|NA
CASSLLGTGLSYNEQFF
TGTGCCAGCAGCCTCCTTGGCACAGGGCTTTCCTACAATGAGCAGTTCTTC
>14|TRBJ2-3|few|TRBV28|TRBD1
CASSYPDRGGTQYF
TGTGCCAGCAGCTACCCGGACAGGGGGGGAACGCAGTATTTT
>14|TRBJ2-7|NA|TRBV5-1|NA
CASSLVARINEQYF
TGCGCCAGCAGCTTGGTAGCAAGAATCAACGAGCAGTACTTC
>15|TRBJ2-7|NA|TRBV28|TRBD2
CASSSQAGGLWEQYF
TGTGCCAGCAGCAGCCAAGCGGGGGGTCTCTGGGAGCAGTACTTC
>16|TRBJ1-1|NA|TRBV7-9|TRBD1
CASSSLRDRTNTEAFF
TGTGCCAGCAGCTCGCTACGGGACAGGACGAACACTGAAGCTTTCTTT
>14|TRBJ2-3|NA|TRBV27|TRBD2
CASSFSGTTDTQYF
TGTGCCAGCAGTTTTAGCGGGACCACAGATACGCAGTATTTT
>12|TRBJ1-2|once|TRBV28|NA
CASSVRGTGYTF
TGTGCCAGCAGCGTCCGGGGGACTGGCTACACCTTC
>13|TRBJ2-1|few|TRBV5-4|TRBD2
CASGTSGSYEQFF
TGTGCCAGCGGGACTAGCGGGAGCTATGAGCAGTTCTTC
>16|TRBJ2-1|few|TRBV28|NA
CASSLFGQQYGNEQFF
TGTGCCAGCAGTTTGTTTGGACAGCAATACGGCAATGAGCAGTTCTTC
>15|TRBJ2-5|few|TRBV30|NA
CALRRRGGRQETQYF
TGTGCCCTGAGACGGAGGGGGGGGCGACAAGAGACCCAGTACTTC
>14|TRBJ2-7|NA|TRBV5-1|TRBD2
CASSLELAEYEQYF
TGCGCCAGCAGCTTGGAACTAGCGGAATACGAGCAGTACTTC
>14|TRBJ2-7|NA|TRBV11-1|TRBD1
CASSRDRDSYEQYF
TGTGCCAGCAGCCGGGACAGGGACTCCTACGAGCAGTACTTC
>15|TRBJ2-1|NA|TRBV7-9|NA
CASSYIRGFYNEQFF
TGTGCCAGCAGTTACATACGGGGGTTTTACAATGAGCAGTTCTTC
>14|TRBJ1-4|NA|TRBV4-2|NA
CASSQDTANEKLFF
TGTGCCAGCAGCCAAGATACGGCTAATGAAAAACTGTTTTTT
>16|TRBJ1-2|few|TRBV15|NA
CATSRDRMRANYGYTF
TGTGCCACCAGCAGAGATCGAATGAGAGCTAACTATGGCTACACCTTC
>16|TRBJ1-5|NA|TRBV7-2|NA
CASSLGRGYFGQPQHF
TGTGCCAGCAGCTTAGGTAGGGGCTATTTTGGTCAGCCCCAGCATTTT
>16|TRBJ2-3|once|TRBV4-2|NA
CASSQSGSFEGDTQYF
TGTGCCAGCAGCCAATCCGGGTCCTTCGAGGGAGATACGCAGTATTTT
>12|TRBJ2-7|few|TRBV7-8|TRBD1
CASRRDSYEQYF
TGTGCCAGCAGACGGGACAGCTACGAGCAGTACTTC
>15|TRBJ2-6|few|TRBV25-1|NA
CASSEGGAGANVLTF
TGTGCCAGCAGTGAAGGGGGCGCTGGGGCCAACGTCCTGACTTTC
>15|TRBJ1-2|NA|TRBV27|NA
CASTTFKSGGGGYTF
TGTGCCAGCACTACCTTTAAATCGGGGGGAGGTGGCTACACCTTC
>15|TRBJ2-3|NA|TRBV2|NA
CASGLTGNPADTQYF
TGTGCCAGCGGACTAACAGGAAACCCGGCAGATACGCAGTATTTT
>12|TRBJ2-5|NA|TRBV29-1|TRBD1
CSAGTEQETQYF
TGCAGCGCCGGGACAGAACAAGAGACCCAGTACTTC
>15|TRBJ1-5|NA|TRBV19|TRBD1
CASSIDRVADQPQHF
TGTGCCAGTAGTATTGACAGGGTCGCAGATCAGCCCCAGCATTTT
>15|TRBJ2-1|few|TRBV28|TRBD2
CASRGREGRVAEQFF
TGTGCCAGCAGGGGACGGGAGGGCCGCGTCGCTGAGCAGTTCTTC
>16|TRBJ2-3|NA|TRBV5-5|NA
CASSQSPGAATDTQYF
TGTGCCAGCAGTCAAAGCCCGGGAGCCGCCACAGATACGCAGTATTTT
>15|TRBJ1-5|NA|TRBV7-2|NA
CASSLELGRGQPQHF
TGTGCCAGCAGCTTAGAGTTGGGGAGGGGACAGCCCCAGCATTTT
>15|TRBJ2-5|NA|TRBV7-6|TRBD2
CASSLVLAGVETQYF
TGTGCCAGCAGCTTAGTACTAGCGGGAGTGGAGACCCAGTACTTC
>13|TRBJ1-1|few|TRBV28|TRBD1
CASSGQGGTEAFF
TGTGCCAGCAGTGGACAGGGGGGGACTGAAGCTTTCTTT
>15|TRBJ2-7|NA|TRBV11-2|TRBD2
CASSSSGSGPYEQYF
TGTGCCAGCAGCTCCAGCGGGAGCGGACCCTACGAGCAGTACTTC
>16|TRBJ2-7|NA|TRBV5-4|TRBD1
CASSTLDRAFSYEQYF
TGTGCCAGCAGCACCCTTGACAGGGCATTTTCCTACGAGCAGTACTTC